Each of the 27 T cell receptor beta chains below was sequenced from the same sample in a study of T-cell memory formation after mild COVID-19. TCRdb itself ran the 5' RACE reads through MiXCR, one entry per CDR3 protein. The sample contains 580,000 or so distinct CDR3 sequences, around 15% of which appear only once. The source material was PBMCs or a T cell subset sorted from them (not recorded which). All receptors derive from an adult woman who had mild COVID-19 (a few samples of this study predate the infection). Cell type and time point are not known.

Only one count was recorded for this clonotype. The CDR3 region is CASKRGTQYF. CDR3 bases: TGTGCCAGCAAAAGGGGAACGCAGTATTTT. J is TRBJ2-3 and V is TRBV25-1; a possible D gene is TRBD1 (5 bases). Germline CDR1 is MGHDK and CDR2 is SYGVNS. V was cut by 7 bases and J by 9 bases, with 8 bases left in between. The CDR3 contains 10 residues.

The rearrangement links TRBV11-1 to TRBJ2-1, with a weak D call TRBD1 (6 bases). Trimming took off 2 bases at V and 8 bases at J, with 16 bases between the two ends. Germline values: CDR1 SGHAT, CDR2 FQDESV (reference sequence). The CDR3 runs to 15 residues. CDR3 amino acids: CASSLRTSPGDEQFF. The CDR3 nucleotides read TGTGCCAGCAGCTTACGGACTTCCCCAGGGGATGAGCAGTTCTTC. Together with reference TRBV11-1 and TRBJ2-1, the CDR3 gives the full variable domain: EAEVAQSPRYKITEKSQAVAFWCDPISGHATLYWYRQILGQGPELLVQFQDESVVDDSQLPKDRFSAERLKGVDSTLKIQPAELGDSAMYLCASSLRTSPGDEQFFGPGTRLTVL.

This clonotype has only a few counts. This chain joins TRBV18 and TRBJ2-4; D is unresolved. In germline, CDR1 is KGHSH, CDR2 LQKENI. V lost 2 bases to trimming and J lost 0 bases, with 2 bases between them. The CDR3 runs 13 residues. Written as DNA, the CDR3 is TGTGCCAGCTCACCAGCAGCCAAAAACATTCAGTACTTC. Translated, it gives CASSPAAKNIQYF.

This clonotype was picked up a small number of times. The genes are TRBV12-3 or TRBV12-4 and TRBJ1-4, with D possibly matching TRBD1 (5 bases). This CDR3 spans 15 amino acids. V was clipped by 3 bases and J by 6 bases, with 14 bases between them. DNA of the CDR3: TGTGCCAGCAGTTTGTCTGGGGGGTTATATGAAAAACTGTTTTTT. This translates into CASSLSGGLYEKLFF.

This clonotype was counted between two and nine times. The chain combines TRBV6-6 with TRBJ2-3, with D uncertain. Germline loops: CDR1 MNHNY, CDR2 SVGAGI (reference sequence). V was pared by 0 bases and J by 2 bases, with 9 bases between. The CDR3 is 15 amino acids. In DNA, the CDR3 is TGTGCCAGCAGTTACTCGCGGAGTGCCACAGATACGCAGTATTTT. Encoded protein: CASSYSRSATDTQYF.

In nucleotides, the CDR3 is TGCAGTGCTAGACCCACTTGGGAGGAGCGAAACACCATATATTTT. Protein product: CSARPTWEERNTIYF. The chain employs TRBV20-1 and TRBJ1-3; D not certain. Germline CDR1 and CDR2: DFQATT and SNEGSKA (reference sequence). The CDR3 consists of 15 residues. V gave up 2 bases and J gave up 5 bases, with 16 bases separating them.

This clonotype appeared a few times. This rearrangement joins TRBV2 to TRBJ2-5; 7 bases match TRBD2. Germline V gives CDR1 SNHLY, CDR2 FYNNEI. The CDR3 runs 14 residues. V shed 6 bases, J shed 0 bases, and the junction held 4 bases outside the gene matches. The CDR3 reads CASSPLADQETQYF. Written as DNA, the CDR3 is TGTGCCAGCAGCCCTCTAGCGGACCAAGAGACCCAGTACTTC.

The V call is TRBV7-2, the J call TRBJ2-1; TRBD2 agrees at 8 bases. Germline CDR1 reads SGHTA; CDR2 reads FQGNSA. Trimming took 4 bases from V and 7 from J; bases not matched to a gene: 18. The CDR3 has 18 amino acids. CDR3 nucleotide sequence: TGTGCCAGCAGCTCCACGCTGAGCGGGAGCGGCCCCGGGAATGAGCAGTTCTTC. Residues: CASSSTLSGSGPGNEQFF.

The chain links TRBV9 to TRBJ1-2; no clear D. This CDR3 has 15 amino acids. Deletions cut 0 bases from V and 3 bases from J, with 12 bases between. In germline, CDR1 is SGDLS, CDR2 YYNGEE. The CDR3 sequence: CASSVDTSNYYGYTF. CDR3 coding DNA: TGTGCCAGCAGCGTAGACACTTCCAACTACTATGGCTACACCTTC.

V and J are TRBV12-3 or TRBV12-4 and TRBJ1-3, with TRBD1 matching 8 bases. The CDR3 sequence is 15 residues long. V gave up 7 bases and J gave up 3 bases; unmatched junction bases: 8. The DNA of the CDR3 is TGTGCCAGCACCCGGACAGGGTTGGGTGGAAACACCATATATTTT. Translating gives CASTRTGLGGNTIYF.

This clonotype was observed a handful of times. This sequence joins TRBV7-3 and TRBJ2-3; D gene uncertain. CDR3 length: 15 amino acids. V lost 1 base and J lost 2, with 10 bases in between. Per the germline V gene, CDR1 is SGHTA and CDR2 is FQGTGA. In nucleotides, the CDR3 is TGTGCCAGCAGCTTAAATGACATGTCCACAGATACGCAGTATTTT. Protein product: CASSLNDMSTDTQYF.

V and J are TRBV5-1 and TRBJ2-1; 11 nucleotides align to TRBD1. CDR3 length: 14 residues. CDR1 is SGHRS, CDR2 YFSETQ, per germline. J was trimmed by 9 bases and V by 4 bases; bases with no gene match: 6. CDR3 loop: CASSLGQGAFEQFF. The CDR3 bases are TGCGCCAGCAGCCTAGGACAGGGGGCTTTTGAGCAGTTCTTC.

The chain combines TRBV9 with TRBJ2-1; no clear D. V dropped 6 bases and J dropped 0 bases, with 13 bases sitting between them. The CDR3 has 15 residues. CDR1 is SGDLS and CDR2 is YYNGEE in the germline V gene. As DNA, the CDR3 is TGTGCCAGCACCCCGAGATCCAGCTCCTACAATGAGCAGTTCTTC. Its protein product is CASTPRSSSYNEQFF.

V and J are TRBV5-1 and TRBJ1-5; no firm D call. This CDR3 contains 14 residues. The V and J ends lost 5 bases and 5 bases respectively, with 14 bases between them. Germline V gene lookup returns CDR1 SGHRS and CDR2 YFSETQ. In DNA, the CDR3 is TGCGCCAGCAGAAACGACTGGGGATATCAGCCCCAGCATTTT. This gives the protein CASRNDWGYQPQHF.

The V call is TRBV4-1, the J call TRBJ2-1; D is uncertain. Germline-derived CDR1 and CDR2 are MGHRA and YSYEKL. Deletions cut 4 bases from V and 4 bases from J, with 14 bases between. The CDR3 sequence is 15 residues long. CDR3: CASSLEWPRYNEQFF. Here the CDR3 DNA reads TGCGCCAGCAGCCTCGAGTGGCCCAGATACAATGAGCAGTTCTTC.

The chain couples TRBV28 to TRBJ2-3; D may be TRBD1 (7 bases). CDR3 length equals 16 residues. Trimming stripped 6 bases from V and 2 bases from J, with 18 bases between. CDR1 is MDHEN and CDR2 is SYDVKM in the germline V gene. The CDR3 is CASSSPDREVTDTQYF. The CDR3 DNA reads TGTGCCAGCAGCTCCCCCGACAGGGAGGTCACAGATACGCAGTATTTT.

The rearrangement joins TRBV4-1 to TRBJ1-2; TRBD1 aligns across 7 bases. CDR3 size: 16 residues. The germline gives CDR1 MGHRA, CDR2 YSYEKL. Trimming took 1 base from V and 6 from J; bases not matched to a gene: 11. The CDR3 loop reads CASSQVVRTGQDGYTF. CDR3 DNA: TGCGCCAGCAGCCAAGTCGTAAGGACTGGACAGGATGGCTACACCTTC.

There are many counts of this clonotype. CDR3 region: CASSHGTSEPDTQYF. CDR3 DNA sequence: TGTGCCAGCAGCCACGGGACTAGCGAACCAGATACGCAGTATTTT. This chain joins TRBV7-9 and TRBJ2-3; 10 positions agree with TRBD2. With V trimmed by 5 bases and J by 4 bases, 6 bases remained unmatched. Germline V gene sequence: CDR1 SEHNR, CDR2 FQNEAQ (reference sequence). This CDR3 contains 15 residues.

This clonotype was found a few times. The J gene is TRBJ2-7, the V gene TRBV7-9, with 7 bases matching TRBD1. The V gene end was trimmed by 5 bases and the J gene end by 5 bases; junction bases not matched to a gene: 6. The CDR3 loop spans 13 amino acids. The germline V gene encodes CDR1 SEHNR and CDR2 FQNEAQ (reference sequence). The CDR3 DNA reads TGTGCCAGCAGCCCTTACAGGGGAGACGAGCAGTACTTC. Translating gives CASSPYRGDEQYF.

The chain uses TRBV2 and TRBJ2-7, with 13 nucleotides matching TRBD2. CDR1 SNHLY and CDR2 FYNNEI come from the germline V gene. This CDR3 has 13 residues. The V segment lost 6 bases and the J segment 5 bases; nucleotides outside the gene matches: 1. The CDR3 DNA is TGTGCCAGCAGAGGACTAGCGGGAGACGAGCAGTACTTC. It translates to CASRGLAGDEQYF.

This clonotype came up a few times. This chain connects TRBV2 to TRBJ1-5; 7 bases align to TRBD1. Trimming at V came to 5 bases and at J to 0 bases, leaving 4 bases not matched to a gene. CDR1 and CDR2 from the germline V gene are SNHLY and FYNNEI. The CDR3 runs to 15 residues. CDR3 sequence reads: CASSRQGVSNQPQHF. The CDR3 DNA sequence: TGTGCCAGCAGTCGACAGGGTGTTAGCAATCAGCCCCAGCATTTT.

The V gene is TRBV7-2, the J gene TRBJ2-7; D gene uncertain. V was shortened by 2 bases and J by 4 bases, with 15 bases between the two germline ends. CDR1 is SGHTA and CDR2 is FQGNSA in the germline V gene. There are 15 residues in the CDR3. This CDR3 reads CASSLRWGSQYEQYF. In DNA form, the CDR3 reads TGTGCCAGCAGCTTACGGTGGGGTAGCCAATACGAGCAGTACTTC.

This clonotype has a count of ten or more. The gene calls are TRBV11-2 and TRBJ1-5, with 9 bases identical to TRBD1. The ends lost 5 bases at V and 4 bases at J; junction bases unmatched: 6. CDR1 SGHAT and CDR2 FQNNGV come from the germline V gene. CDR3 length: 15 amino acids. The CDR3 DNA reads TGTGCCAGCAGCCTCGACAGGGGGGGAAATCAGCCCCAGCATTTT. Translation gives CASSLDRGGNQPQHF.

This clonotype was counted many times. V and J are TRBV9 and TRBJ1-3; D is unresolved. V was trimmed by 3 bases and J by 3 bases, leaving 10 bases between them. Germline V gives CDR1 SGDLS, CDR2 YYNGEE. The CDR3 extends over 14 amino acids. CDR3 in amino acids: CASSARGSGNTIYF. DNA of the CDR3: TGTGCCAGCAGCGCTCGCGGGAGTGGAAACACCATATATTTT.

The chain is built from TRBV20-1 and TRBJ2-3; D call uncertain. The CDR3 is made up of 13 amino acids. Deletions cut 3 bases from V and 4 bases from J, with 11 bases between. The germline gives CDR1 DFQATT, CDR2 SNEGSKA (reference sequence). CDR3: CSASSVVADTQYF. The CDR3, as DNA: TGCAGTGCTAGCTCGGTAGTGGCAGATACGCAGTATTTT.

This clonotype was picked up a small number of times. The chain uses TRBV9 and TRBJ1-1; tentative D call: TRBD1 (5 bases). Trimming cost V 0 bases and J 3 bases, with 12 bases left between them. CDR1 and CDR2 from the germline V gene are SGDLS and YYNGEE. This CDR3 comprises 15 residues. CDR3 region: CASSVGGRGDTEAFF. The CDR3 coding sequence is TGTGCCAGCAGCGTAGGGGGCAGAGGGGACACTGAAGCTTTCTTT.

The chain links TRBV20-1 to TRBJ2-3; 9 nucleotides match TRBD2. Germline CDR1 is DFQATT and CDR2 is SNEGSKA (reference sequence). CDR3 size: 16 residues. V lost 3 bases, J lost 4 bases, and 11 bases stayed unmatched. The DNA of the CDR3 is TGCAGTGCTAGGAAGACTAGCGGAGACGGCGCAGATACGCAGTATTTT. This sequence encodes CSARKTSGDGADTQYF.